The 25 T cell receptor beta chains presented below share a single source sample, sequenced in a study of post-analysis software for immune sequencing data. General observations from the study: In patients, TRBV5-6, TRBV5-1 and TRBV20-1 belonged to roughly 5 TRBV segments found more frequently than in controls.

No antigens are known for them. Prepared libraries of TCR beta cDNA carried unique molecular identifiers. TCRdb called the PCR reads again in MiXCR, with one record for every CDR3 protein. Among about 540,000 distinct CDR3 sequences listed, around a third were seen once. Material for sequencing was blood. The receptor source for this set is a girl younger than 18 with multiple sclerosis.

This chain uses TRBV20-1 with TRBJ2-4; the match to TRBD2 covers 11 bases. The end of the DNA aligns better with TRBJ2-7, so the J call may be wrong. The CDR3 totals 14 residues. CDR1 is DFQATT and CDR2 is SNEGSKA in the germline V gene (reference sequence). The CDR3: CSASSGGATNEQYF. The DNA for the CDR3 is TGCAGTGCTAGTAGCGGGGGGGCAACGAACGAGCAGTACTTC.

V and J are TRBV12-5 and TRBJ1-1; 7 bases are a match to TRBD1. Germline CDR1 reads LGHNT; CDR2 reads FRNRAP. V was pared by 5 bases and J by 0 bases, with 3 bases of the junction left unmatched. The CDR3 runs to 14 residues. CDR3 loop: CASGLGTVNTEAFF. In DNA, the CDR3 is TGTGCTAGTGGTCTAGGGACAGTGAACACTGAAGCTTTCTTT. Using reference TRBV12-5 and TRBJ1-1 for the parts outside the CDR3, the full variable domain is DARVTQTPRHKVTEMGQEVTMRCQPILGHNTVFWYRQTMMQGLELLAYFRNRAPLDDSGMPKDRFSAEMPDATLATLKIQPSEPRDSAVYFCASGLGTVNTEAFFGQGTRLTVV.

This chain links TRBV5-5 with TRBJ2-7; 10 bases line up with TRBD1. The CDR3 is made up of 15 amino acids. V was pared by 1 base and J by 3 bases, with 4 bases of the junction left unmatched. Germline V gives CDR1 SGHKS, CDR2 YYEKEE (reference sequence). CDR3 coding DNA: TGTGCCAGCAGCTTGTTGGGACAGGGGATCTACGAGCAGTACTTC. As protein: CASSLLGQGIYEQYF.

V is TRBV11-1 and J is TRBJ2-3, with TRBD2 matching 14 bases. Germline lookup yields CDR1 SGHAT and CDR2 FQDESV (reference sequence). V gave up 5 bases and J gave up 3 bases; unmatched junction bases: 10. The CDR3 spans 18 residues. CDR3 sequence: CASSAPGLAGGGTDTQYF. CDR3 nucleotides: TGTGCCAGCAGCGCACCCGGACTAGCGGGGGGAGGGACAGATACGCAGTATTTT.

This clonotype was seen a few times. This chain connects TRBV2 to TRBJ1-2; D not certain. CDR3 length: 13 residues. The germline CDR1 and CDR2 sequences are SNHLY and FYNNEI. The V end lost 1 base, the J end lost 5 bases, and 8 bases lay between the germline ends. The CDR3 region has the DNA TGTGCCAGCAGTGAAGAGGACCGGTATGGCTACACCTTC. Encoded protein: CASSEEDRYGYTF.

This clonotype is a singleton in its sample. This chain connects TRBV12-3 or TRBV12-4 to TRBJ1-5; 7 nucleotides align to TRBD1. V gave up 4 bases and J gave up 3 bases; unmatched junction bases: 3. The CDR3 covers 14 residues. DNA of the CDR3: TGTGCCAGCAGTTGGGGACAGCCCAATCAGCCCCAGCATTTT. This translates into CASSWGQPNQPQHF.

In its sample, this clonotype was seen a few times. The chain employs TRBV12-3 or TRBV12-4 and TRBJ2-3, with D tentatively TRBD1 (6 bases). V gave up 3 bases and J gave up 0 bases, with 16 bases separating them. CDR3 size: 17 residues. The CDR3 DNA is TGTGCCAGCAGTTTCCGACCGGGACAAGCTAGCACAGATACGCAGTATTTT. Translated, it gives CASSFRPGQASTDTQYF.

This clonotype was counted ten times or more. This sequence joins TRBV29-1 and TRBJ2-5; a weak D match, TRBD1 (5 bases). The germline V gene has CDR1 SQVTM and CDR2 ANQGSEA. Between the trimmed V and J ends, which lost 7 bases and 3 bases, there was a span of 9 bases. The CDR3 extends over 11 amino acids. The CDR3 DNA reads TGCAGCGCGACGACAGAAGAGACCCAGTACTTC. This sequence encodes CSATTEETQYF.

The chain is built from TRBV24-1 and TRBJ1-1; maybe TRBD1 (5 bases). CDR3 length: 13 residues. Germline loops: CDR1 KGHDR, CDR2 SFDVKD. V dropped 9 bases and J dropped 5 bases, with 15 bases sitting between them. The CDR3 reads CATVAAGDTEAFF. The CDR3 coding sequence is TGTGCCACCGTAGCAGCGGGGGATACTGAAGCTTTCTTT.

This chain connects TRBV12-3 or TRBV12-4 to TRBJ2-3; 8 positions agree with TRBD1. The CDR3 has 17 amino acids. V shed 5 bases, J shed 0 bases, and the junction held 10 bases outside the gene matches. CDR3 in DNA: TGTGCCAGCAGTCCCGCGAGAGGGGACAGGAGCACAGATACGCAGTATTTT. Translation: CASSPARGDRSTDTQYF.

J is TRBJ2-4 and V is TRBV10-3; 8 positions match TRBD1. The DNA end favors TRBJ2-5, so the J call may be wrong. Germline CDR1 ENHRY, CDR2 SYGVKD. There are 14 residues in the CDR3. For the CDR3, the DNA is TGTGCCATCAGTGAGGGACAGGGACGGGAGACCCAGTACTTC. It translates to CAISEGQGRETQYF.

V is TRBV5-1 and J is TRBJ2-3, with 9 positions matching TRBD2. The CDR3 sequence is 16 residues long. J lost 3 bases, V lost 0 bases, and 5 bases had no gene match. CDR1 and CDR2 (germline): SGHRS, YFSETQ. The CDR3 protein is CASSLAAGGRTDTQYF. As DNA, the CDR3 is TGCGCCAGCAGCTTGGCGGCGGGGGGGCGTACAGATACGCAGTATTTT.

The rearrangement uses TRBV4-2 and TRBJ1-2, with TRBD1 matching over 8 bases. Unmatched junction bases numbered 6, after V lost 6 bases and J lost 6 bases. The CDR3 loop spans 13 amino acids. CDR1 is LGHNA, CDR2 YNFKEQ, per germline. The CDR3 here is CASRKQGADGYTF. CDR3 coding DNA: TGTGCCAGCAGAAAGCAGGGGGCCGATGGCTACACCTTC.

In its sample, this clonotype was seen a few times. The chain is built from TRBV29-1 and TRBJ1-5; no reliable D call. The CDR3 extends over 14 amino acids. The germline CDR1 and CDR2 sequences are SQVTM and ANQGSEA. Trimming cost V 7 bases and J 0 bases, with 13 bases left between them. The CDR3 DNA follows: TGCAGCGCCTTATTAGACACTAGCAATCAGCCCCAGCATTTT. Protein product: CSALLDTSNQPQHF.

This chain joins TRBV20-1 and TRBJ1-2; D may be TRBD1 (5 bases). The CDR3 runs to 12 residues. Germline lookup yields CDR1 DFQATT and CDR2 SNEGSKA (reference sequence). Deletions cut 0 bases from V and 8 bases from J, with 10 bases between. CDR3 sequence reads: CSAREGPWGYTF. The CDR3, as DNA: TGCAGTGCTAGAGAGGGGCCCTGGGGCTACACCTTC.

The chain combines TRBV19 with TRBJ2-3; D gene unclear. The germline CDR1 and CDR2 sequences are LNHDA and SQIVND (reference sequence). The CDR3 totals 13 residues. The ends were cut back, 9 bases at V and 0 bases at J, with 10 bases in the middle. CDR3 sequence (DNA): TGTGCCAGAATCAGACAAAGCACAGATACGCAGTATTTT. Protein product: CARIRQSTDTQYF.

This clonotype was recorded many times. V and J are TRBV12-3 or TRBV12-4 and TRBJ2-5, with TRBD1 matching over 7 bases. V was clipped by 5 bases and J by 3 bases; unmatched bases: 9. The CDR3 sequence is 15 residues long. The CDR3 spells CASSLLLGTEETQYF. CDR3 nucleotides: TGTGCCAGCAGTCTTCTGTTAGGGACAGAAGAGACCCAGTACTTC.

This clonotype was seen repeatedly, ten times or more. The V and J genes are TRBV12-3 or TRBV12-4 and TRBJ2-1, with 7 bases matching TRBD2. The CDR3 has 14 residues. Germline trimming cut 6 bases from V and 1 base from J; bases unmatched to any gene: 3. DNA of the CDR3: TGTGCCAGCAGCAGGGACTATTCCTACAATGAGCAGTTCTTC. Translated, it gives CASSRDYSYNEQFF.

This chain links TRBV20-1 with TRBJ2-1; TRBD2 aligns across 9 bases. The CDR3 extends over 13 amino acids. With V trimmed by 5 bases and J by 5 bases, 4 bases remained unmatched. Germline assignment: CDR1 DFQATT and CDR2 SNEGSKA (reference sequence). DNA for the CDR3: TGCAGTGCTCATGTAGCGGGGGACAATGAGCAGTTCTTC. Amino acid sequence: CSAHVAGDNEQFF.

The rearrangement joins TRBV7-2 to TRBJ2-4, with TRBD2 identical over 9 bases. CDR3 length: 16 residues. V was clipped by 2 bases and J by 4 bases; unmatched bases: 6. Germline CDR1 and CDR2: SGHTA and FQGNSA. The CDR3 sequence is CASSLLPAGGKNIQYF. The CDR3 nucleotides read TGTGCCAGCAGCTTACTTCCAGCGGGGGGAAAAAACATTCAGTACTTC. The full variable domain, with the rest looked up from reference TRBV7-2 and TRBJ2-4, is GAGVSQSPSNKVTEKGKDVELRCDPISGHTALYWYRQSLGQGLEFLIYFQGNSAPDKSGLPSDRFSAERTGGSVSTLTIQRTQQEDSAVYLCASSLLPAGGKNIQYFGAGTRLSVL.

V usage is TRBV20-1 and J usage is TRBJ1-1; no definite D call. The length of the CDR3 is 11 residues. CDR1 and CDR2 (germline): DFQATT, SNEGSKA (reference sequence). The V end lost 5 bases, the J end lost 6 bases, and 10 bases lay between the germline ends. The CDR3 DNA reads TGCAGTGCTTCCGACGACCCTGAAGCTTTCTTT. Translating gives CSASDDPEAFF.

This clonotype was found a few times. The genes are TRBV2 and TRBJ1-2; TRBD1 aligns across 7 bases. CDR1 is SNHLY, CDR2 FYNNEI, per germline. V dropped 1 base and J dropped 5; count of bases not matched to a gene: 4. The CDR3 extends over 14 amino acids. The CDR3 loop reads CASSEGTGLYGYTF. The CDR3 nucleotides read TGTGCCAGCAGTGAAGGGACAGGTTTATATGGCTACACCTTC.

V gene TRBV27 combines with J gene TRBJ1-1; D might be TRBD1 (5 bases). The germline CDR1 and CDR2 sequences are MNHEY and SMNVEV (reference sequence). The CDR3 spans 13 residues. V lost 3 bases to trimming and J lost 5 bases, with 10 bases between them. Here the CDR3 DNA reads TGTGCCAGCAGTTTTCCAGGGTCAACTGAAGCTTTCTTT. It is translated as CASSFPGSTEAFF.

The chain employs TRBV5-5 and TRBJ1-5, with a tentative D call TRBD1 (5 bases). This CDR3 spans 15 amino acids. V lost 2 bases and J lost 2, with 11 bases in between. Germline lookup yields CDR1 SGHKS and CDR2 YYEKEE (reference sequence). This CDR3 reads CASSFWGGGNQPQHF. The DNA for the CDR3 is TGTGCCAGCAGCTTCTGGGGAGGGGGCAATCAGCCCCAGCATTTT.

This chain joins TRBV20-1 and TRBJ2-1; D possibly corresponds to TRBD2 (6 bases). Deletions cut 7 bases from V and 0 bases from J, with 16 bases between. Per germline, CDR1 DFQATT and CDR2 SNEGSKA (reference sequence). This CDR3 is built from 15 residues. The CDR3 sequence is CSGSGSGFSYNEQFF. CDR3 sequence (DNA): TGCAGTGGCTCGGGGAGCGGGTTCTCCTACAATGAGCAGTTCTTC.